This TCR beta chain was identified in a study of shared clonotypes between healthy human individuals. Study overall: Per-donor plates numbered three CD4 naive, three CD4 memory, two CD8 naive and one CD8 memory. Study-wide results and caveats: Several donors held 4.5% to 5% of naive CD4 clonotypes in common. Generally, naive subsets came out with larger estimated richness than memory subsets. The authors sampled blood alone, and tissue repertoires likely differ.

Sequenced by immunoSEQ multiplex PCR; TCRdb stores in-frame clones only, minus some. The sample carries a few million clones, 90% to 95% recorded once. About this clone itself: No antigen is known for it.

Germline V lookup: CDR1 SGDLS, CDR2 YYNGEE. The CDR3 runs to 17 residues. With V trimmed by 4 bases and J by 2 bases, 9 bases remained unmatched. CD8 cells regarded as naive lacked CD45RO, were positively chosen for CCR7, and omitted terminally differentiated effector memory CD45RA+ cells. The chain joins TRBV9 to TRBJ2-3; 11 bases are shared with TRBD2. The sequence derives from a young man in good health. Some clones in this sample may be carry-over from other donors' samples. Sequenced material: naive CD8+ T cells from PBMCs. The CDR3 DNA reads as TGTGCCAGCAGCAACTGGCCGACTAGCGGGACCACAGATACGCAGTATTTT. It yields the protein CASSNWPTSGTTDTQYF.